This T cell receptor (beta chain) came from a study of molecular identifiers for immune sequencing clone quantification. Study conclusions and caveats: In cases of identical TCR molecules sharing a barcode, highly expanded clone sizes could be underestimated.

This clonotype was seen ten or more times. Its antigen is still unknown. CDR1 and CDR2 (germline): MNHNS, SASEGT. V trimming: 6 bases; J trimming: 2 bases; junction bases outside the gene matches: 4. The CDR3 extends over 14 amino acids. In TCRdb, the PCR reads were re-called with MiXCR into one record per CDR3 protein. The repertoire consists of approximately 63,000 distinct CDR3 sequences, with 15% to 20% occurring once and the leading ten covering more than 1.3%. Sequencing input: naive CD8+ T cells from blood, with Jurkat cell RNA spiked in. Noted subset: FACS-sorted CD8+CD4-CCR7+CD45RA+ naive T cells. This clonotype was obtained from a human donor in good health. Some libraries in this study had Jurkat cell RNA spiked in. V and J are TRBV6-1 and TRBJ2-3; 8 nucleotides match TRBD1. CDR3 bases: TGTGCCAGCAGCCCGGACAGGGCCACAGATACGCAGTATTTT. Translating gives CASSPDRATDTQYF.